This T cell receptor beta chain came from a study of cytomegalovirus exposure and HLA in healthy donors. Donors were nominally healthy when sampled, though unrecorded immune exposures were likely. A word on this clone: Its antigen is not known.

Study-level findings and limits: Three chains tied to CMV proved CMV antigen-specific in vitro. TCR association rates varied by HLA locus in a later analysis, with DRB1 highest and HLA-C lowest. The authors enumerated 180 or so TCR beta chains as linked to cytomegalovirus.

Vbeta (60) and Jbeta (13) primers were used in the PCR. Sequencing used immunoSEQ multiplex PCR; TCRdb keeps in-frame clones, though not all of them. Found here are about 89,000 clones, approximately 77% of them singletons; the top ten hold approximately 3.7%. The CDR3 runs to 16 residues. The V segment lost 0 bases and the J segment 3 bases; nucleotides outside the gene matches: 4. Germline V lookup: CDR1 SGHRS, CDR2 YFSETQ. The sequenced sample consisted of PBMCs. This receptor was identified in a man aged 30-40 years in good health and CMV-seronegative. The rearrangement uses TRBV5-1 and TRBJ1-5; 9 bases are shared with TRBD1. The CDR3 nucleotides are TGCGCCAGCAGCTTGGATGGGACAGGGCACAATCAGCCCCAGCATTTT. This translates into CASSLDGTGHNQPQHF.